This T cell receptor beta chain was obtained from a study of monozygotic twins with inflammatory bowel disease. General study results and limits: With others, IBD patients shared fewer clonotypes than healthy twins did, especially with disease activity. The inverse Simpson measure of TCRbeta diversity was lower in IBD patients than in healthy co-twins.

About this clonotype: Its antigen is currently unknown.

TCRdb reprocessed the 5' RACE reads and reports one entry per CDR3 protein, with no DNA. This sample's table reports about 300,000 distinct CDR3 sequences. The V gene's germline CDR1 is SGHAT and CDR2 FQNNGV. The CDR3 consists of 18 residues. The rearrangement uses TRBV11-2 and TRBJ2-7; TCRdb selects TRBD2, and the lack of DNA leaves this call unchecked. This receptor was identified in a human donor with ulcerative colitis or Crohn's disease, or a healthy co-twin of an affected twin (not recorded which). The sequenced material came from blood. The chain's CDR3 is CASSREGSGRSFIHEQYF. The variable domain in full, completed from reference TRBV11-2 and TRBJ2-7, reads EAGVAQSPRYKIIEKRQSVAFWCNPISGHATLYWYQQILGQGPKLLIQFQNNGVVDDSQLPKDRFSAERLKGVDSTLKIQPAKLEDSAVYLCASSREGSGRSFIHEQYFGPGTRLTVT.